Listed below are T cell receptor beta chains from one sample, sequenced in a study of chemoradiotherapy in HPV16-positive cancers. Data came from immunoSEQ multiplex PCR; TCRdb stores just in-frame clones and leaves some out. Of about 9,700 clones in the sample, 90% to 95% were seen once. The sample was blood, taken from a patient who underwent chemoradiotherapy. These receptors all come from a human donor with HPV-associated anogenital cancer. The CDR3 runs from the conserved cysteine through the conserved F or W. Each record gives: clone size, D gene, V gene, J gene, CDR3 protein, CDR3 DNA. A D gene is named only where the DNA matches it firmly. The size entry is marked missing in some rows and otherwise reads once, few, many or a size class.

once	.	TRBV5-5	TRBJ1-1	CASSLQGSDTEAFF	TGTGCCAGCAGCCTACAGGGTTCGGACACTGAAGCTTTCTTT
.	.	TRBV5-4	TRBJ2-5	CASSAGAQETQYF	TGTGCCAGCAGCGCGGGGGCGCAAGAGACCCAGTACTTC
.	TRBD1	TRBV6-5	TRBJ1-4	CASSYSGTGSEKLFF	TGTGCCAGCAGTTACTCCGGGACAGGGAGTGAAAAACTGTTTTTT
.	TRBD2	TRBV27	TRBJ2-3	CASSLSPSGGTDTQYF	TGTGCCAGCAGTTTATCCCCTAGCGGGGGGACAGATACGCAGTATTTT
.	TRBD1	TRBV4-3	TRBJ1-2	CASSQDWTGHYGYTF	TGCGCCAGCAGCCAAGACTGGACAGGCCACTATGGCTACACCTTC
.	TRBD2	TRBV6-5	TRBJ2-5	CASRAGGQETQYF	TGTGCCAGCAGAGCGGGGGGGCAAGAGACCCAGTACTTC
.	TRBD2	TRBV19	TRBJ2-3	CASSITSGGTDTQYF	TGTGCCAGTAGTATTACTAGCGGGGGCACAGATACGCAGTATTTT
.	.	TRBV9	TRBJ1-1	CASSVGAGGGNTEAFF	TGTGCCAGCAGCGTAGGGGCAGGCGGAGGGAACACTGAAGCTTTCTTT
.	.	TRBV15	TRBJ2-2	CATSREGAGLNTGELFF	TGTGCCACCAGCAGAGAGGGCGCAGGTCTTAACACCGGGGAGCTGTTTTTT
.	TRBD2	TRBV4-1	TRBJ2-7	CASSDKTSGDEQYF	TGCGCCAGCAGCGACAAGACTAGCGGGGACGAGCAGTACTTC
.	.	TRBV6-1	TRBJ1-1	CASSEYGTVNTEAFF	TGTGCCAGCAGTGAATACGGGACGGTAAACACTGAAGCTTTCTTT
.	TRBD1	TRBV10-3	TRBJ2-3	CAISQGAGGDTQYF	TGTGCCATCAGCCAGGGGGCAGGGGGAGATACGCAGTATTTT
.	.	TRBV19	TRBJ2-1	CASSIQSSYNEQFF	TGTGCCAGTAGTATACAGAGCTCCTACAATGAGCAGTTCTTC
.	TRBD2	TRBV6-6	TRBJ2-1	CASRPGLAGGLQFF	TGTGCCAGCAGACCGGGACTAGCGGGGGGGTTGCAGTTCTTC
.	TRBD1	TRBV13	TRBJ2-3	CASSFRQGTDTQYF	TGTGCCAGCAGCTTTCGACAGGGGACAGATACGCAGTATTTT
.	TRBD1	TRBV6-1	TRBJ1-6	CASSLKTGWYSPLHF	TGTGCCAGCAGTCTTAAGACAGGGTGGTATTCACCCCTCCACTTT
.	TRBD1	TRBV5-6	TRBJ2-7	CASSPPRTGYYEQYF	TGTGCCAGCAGTCCCCCCCGGACAGGATACTACGAGCAGTACTTC
.	TRBD1	TRBV5-6	TRBJ1-5	CASSLVGQGADQPQHF	TGTGCCAGCAGCTTGGTCGGACAGGGGGCAGATCAGCCCCAGCATTTT
.	.	TRBV2	TRBJ1-1	CASRPTGTPNTEAFF	TGTGCCAGCAGACCAACCGGGACACCTAACACTGAAGCTTTCTTT
.	.	TRBV19	TRBJ2-1	CASSIGGTGGDEQFF	TGTGCCAGTAGTATAGGTGGAACAGGGGGGGATGAGCAGTTCTTC
.	.	TRBV5-6	TRBJ2-1	CASSFSQDNEQFF	TGTGCCAGCAGCTTTTCACAGGACAATGAGCAGTTCTTC
.	.	TRBV9	TRBJ1-2	CASSGHQGSGYGYTF	TGTGCCAGCAGCGGTCATCAGGGGTCAGGGTATGGCTACACCTTC
.	.	TRBV19	TRBJ2-4	CASSTGGVAKNIQYF	TGTGCCAGTAGTACCGGCGGGGTAGCCAAAAACATTCAGTACTTC
.	.	TRBV18	TRBJ2-3	CASSQRDLSQGTQYF	TGTGCCAGCTCACAACGGGACCTCTCGCAGGGTACGCAGTATTTT
.	.	TRBV29-1	TRBJ1-3	CSVGEGPSSGNTIYF	TGCAGCGTCGGGGAGGGGCCGTCCTCTGGAAACACCATATATTTT
.	.	TRBV5-4	TRBJ2-3	CASSLDTDTQYF	TGTGCCAGCAGCTTGGACACAGATACGCAGTATTTT
.	TRBD1	TRBV9	TRBJ1-6	CASSVGDRGRSPLHF	TGTGCCAGCAGCGTAGGGGACAGGGGGCGATCACCCCTCCACTTT
.	.	TRBV7-8	TRBJ2-3	CASSFGGTDTQYF	TGTGCCAGCAGCTTTGGGGGAACAGATACGCAGTATTTT
.	.	TRBV5-1	TRBJ1-1	CASSFGQTAEAFF	TGCGCCAGCAGCTTCGGACAGACCGCGGAAGCTTTCTTT
.	TRBD1	TRBV7-8	TRBJ1-2	CASSLASGQGYGYTF	TGTGCCAGCAGCTTAGCCTCGGGACAGGGATATGGCTACACCTTC
.	.	TRBV11-2	TRBJ1-2	CASSLDGGTGPYGYTF	TGTGCCAGCAGCTTAGATGGTGGTACAGGGCCCTATGGCTACACCTTC
.	.	TRBV4-3	TRBJ2-1	CASSQVPGSSYNEQFF	TGCGCCAGCAGCCAAGTTCCCGGGAGCTCCTACAATGAGCAGTTCTTC
.	.	TRBV30	TRBJ1-2	CALGGGGPQDYTF	TGTGCCCTTGGGGGGGGAGGTCCCCAAGACTACACCTTC
.	.	TRBV12-2	TRBJ2-7	CASRRAGRYEQYF	TGTGCAAGTCGCCGAGCGGGAAGGTACGAGCAGTACTTC
.	.	TRBV11-2	TRBJ2-2	CASTIGAIPTGELFF	TGTGCCAGCACCATCGGCGCCATTCCCACCGGGGAGCTGTTTTTT
once	TRBD1	TRBV11-2	TRBJ1-6	CASTWRAQGSSPLHF	TGTGCCAGCACTTGGAGAGCACAGGGGAGTTCACCCCTCCACTTT